This T cell receptor (beta chain) stems from a study of cytomegalovirus exposure and HLA in healthy donors. Comment on this clone: Its antigen is as yet unknown.

With 60 Vbeta and 13 Jbeta primers, the PCR was carried out. Sequencing used immunoSEQ multiplex PCR; TCRdb keeps in-frame clones, though not all of them. The sample carries about 210,000 clones, about 86% recorded once. Overall study results and limits: Segments of the TCR beta V type were, in most cases, productive about 87% or about 30% of the time in an earlier analysis.

While unrecorded immune exposures were likely, the donors were nominally healthy when sampled. The CDR3 totals 16 residues. The ends were cut back, 3 bases at V and 5 bases at J, with 19 bases in the middle. Germline assignment: CDR1 MDHEN and CDR2 SYDVKM. This TCR was recovered from a woman between 25 and 40 years old in good health and CMV-seronegative. This rearrangement joins TRBV28 to TRBJ2-5, with D perhaps matching TRBD2 (5 bases). The sequencing sample was made of PBMCs. The CDR3 DNA reads as TGTGCCAGCAGTTTCTTTAGGGCAGAAGGGAGTGAGACCCAGTACTTC. Encoded protein: CASSFFRAEGSETQYF.